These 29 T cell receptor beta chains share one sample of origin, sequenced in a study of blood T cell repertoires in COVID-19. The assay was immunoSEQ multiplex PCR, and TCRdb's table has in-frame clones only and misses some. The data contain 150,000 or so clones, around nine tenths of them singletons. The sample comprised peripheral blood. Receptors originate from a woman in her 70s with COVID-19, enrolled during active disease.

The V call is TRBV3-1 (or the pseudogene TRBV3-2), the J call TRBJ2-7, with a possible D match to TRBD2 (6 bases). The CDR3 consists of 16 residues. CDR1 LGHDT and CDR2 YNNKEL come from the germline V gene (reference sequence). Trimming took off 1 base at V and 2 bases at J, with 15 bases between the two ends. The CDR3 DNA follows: TGTGCCAGCAGCCAAGGGGCCGGCGGAGGGGCCTACGAGCAGTACTTC. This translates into CASSQGAGGGAYEQYF.

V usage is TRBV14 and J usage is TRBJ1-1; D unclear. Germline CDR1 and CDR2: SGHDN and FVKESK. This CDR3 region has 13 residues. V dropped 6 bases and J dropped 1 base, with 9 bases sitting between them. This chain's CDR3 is CASSFNRNTEAFF. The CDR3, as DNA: TGTGCCAGCAGTTTCAACAGGAACACTGAAGCTTTCTTT.

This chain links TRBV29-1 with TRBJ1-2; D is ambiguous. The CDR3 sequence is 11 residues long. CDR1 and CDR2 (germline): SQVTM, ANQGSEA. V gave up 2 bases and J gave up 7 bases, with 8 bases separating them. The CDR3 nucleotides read TGCAGCGTTGAACTGAGAGGTGGCTACACCTTC. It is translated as CSVELRGGYTF.

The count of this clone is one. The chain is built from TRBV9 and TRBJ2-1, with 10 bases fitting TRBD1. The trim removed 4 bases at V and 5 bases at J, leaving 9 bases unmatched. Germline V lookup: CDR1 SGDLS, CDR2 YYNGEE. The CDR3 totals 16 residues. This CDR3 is CASSPRTGGVHNEQFF. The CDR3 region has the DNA TGTGCCAGCAGCCCTCGGACAGGGGGGGTCCACAATGAGCAGTTCTTC.

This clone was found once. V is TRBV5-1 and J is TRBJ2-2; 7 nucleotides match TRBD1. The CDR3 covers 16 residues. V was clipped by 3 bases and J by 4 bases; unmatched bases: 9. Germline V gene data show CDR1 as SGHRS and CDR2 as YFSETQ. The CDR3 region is CASSSEGGAGTGELFF. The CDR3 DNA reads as TGCGCCAGCAGCTCAGAAGGGGGCGCAGGCACCGGGGAGCTGTTTTTT. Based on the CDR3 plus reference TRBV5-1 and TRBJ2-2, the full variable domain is KAGVTQTPRYLIKTRGQQVTLSCSPISGHRSVSWYQQTPGQGLQFLFEYFSETQRNKGNFPGRFSGRQFSNSRSEMNVSTLELGDSALYLCASSSEGGAGTGELFFGEGSRLTVL.

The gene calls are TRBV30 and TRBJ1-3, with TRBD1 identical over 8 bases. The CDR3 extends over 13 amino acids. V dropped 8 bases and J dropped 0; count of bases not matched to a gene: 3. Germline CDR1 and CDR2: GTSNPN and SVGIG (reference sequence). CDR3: CAGDRGSGNTIYF. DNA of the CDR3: TGTGCCGGCGACAGGGGCTCTGGAAACACCATATATTTT.

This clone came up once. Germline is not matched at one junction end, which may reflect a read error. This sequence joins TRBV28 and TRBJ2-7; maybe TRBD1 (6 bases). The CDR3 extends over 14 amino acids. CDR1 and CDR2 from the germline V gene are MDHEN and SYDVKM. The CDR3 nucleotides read TGTGCCAGCGGACAACCAGGGGCCTCCCACGAGCAGTACTTC. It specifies CASGQPGASHEQYF.

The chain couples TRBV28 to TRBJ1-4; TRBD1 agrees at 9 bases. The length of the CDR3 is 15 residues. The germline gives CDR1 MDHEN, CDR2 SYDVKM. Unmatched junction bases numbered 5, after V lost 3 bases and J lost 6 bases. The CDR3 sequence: CASSFSRQGDEKLFF. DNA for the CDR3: TGTGCCAGCAGTTTCAGTAGACAGGGGGATGAAAAACTGTTTTTT.

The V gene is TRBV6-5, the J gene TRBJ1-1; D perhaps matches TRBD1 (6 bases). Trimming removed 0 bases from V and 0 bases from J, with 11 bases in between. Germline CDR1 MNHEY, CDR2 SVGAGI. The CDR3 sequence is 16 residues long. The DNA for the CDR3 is TGTGCCAGCAGTTACTCACAGGGAAAAGTGAACACTGAAGCTTTCTTT. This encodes CASSYSQGKVNTEAFF.

The CDR3 bases are TGCAGCATAATGACAGATTACTACAATGAGCAGTTCTTC. Protein product: CSIMTDYYNEQFF. V usage is TRBV29-1 and J usage is TRBJ2-1, with D possibly matching TRBD1 (5 bases). This CDR3 is built from 13 residues. Trimming removed 8 bases at V and 3 bases at J, with 14 bases between. Per germline, CDR1 SQVTM and CDR2 ANQGSEA.

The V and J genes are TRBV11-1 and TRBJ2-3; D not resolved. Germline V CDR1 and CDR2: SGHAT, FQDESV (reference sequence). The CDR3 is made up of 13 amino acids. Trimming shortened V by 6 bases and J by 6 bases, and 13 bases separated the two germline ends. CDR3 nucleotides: TGTGCCAGCAGTCAAGGAGCCCCCGATACGCAGTATTTT. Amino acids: CASSQGAPDTQYF.

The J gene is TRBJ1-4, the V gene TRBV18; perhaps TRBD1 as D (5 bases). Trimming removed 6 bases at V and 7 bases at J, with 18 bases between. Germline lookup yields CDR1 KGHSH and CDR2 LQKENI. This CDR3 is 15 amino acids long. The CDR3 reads CASSRPTGSLEKLFF. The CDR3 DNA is TGTGCCAGCTCCCGCCCCACAGGATCGCTTGAAAAACTGTTTTTT.

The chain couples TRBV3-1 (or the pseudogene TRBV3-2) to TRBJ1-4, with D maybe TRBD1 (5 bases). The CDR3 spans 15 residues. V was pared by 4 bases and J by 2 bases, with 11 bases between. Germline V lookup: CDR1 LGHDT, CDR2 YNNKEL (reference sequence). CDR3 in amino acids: CASSLKQGTNEKLFF. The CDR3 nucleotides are TGTGCCAGCAGCCTCAAGCAGGGTACTAATGAAAAACTGTTTTTT.

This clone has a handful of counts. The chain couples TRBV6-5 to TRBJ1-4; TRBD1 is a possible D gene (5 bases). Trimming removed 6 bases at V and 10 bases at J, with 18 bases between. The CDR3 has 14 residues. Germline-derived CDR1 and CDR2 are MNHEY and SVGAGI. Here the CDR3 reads CASSYRDLGGKLFF. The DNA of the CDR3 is TGTGCCAGCAGCTACCGGGACCTGGGGGGAAAACTGTTTTTT.

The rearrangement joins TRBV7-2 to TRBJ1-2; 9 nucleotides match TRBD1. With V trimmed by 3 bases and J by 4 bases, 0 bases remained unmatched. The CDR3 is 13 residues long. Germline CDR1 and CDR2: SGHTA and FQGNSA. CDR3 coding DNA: TGTGCCAGCAGCTTGGACAGGGGCTATGGCTACACCTTC. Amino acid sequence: CASSLDRGYGYTF.

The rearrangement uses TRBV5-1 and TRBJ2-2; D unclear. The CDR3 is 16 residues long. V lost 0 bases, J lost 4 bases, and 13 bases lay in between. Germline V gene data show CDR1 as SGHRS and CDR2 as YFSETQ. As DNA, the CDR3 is TGCGCCAGCAGCTTGGGGCTACCGCGAGGCACCGGGGAGCTGTTTTTT. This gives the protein CASSLGLPRGTGELFF.

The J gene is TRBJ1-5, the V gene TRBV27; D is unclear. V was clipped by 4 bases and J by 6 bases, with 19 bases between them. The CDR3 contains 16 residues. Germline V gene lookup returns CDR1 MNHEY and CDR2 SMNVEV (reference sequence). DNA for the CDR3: TGTGCCAGCAGTTCCGTGTGGAGGGTCGGGAGTCAGCCCCAGCATTTT. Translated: CASSSVWRVGSQPQHF.

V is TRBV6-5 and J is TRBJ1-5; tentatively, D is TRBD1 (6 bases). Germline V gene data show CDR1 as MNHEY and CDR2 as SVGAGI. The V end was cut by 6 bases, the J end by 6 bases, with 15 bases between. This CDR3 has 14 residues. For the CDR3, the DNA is TGTGCCAGCAGGGGGACAACAGGGAGTCAGCCCCAGCATTTT. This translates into CASRGTTGSQPQHF.

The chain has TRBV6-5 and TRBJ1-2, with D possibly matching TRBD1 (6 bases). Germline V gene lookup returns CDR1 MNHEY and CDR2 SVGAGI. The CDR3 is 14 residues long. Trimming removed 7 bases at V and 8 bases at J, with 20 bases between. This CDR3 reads CASTLPRGAGGYTF. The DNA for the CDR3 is TGTGCCAGCACCTTACCGCGGGGGGCCGGGGGCTACACCTTC.

CDR3 bases: TGTGCCAGCAGCCGATGGGACAGCTACAACACTGAAGCTTTCTTT. Translating gives CASSRWDSYNTEAFF. The chain has TRBV7-9 and TRBJ1-1; 7 bases map to TRBD1. Per the germline V gene, CDR1 is SEHNR and CDR2 is FQNEAQ (reference sequence). V dropped 5 bases and J dropped 2; count of bases not matched to a gene: 8. The CDR3 totals 15 residues.

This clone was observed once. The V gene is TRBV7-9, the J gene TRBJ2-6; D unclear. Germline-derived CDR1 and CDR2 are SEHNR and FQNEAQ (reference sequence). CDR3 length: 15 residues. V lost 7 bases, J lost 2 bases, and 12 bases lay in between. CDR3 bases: TGTGCCAGCACATTCGGAGACCCTGGGGCCAACGTCCTGACTTTC. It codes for CASTFGDPGANVLTF.

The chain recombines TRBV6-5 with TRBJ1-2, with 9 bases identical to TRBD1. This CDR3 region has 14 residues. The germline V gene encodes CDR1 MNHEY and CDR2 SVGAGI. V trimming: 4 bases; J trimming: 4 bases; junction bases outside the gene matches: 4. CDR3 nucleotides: TGTGCCAGCAGTTCCCGGGACAGGGTCTATGGCTACACCTTC. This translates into CASSSRDRVYGYTF.

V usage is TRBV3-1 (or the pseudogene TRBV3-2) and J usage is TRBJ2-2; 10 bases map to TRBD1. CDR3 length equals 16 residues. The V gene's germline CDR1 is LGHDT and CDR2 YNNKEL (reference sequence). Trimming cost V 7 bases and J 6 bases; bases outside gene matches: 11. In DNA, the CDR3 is TGTGCCAGCACCGTGCTGGGACAGGGGTTTCCCGGGGAGCTGTTTTTT. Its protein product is CASTVLGQGFPGELFF.

As DNA, the CDR3 is TGCGCCAGCAGCCCGACAGGGGGCGATCAGCCCCAGCATTTT. Translated: CASSPTGGDQPQHF. V is TRBV10-2 and J is TRBJ1-5; 10 bases match TRBD1. CDR1 is WSHSY and CDR2 is SAAADI in the germline V gene. This CDR3 region has 14 residues. V lost 6 bases, J lost 5 bases, and 4 bases stayed unmatched.

The CDR3 reads CASSQGIKDRLDGYTF. The DNA for the CDR3 is TGTGCCAGCAGCCAAGGGATAAAGGACAGGCTAGATGGCTACACCTTC. J is TRBJ1-2 and V is TRBV4-2, with 7 nucleotides matching TRBD1. Germline CDR1 and CDR2: LGHNA and YNFKEQ. V lost 1 base to trimming and J lost 6 bases; unmatched junction nucleotides: 11. The CDR3 sequence is 16 residues long.

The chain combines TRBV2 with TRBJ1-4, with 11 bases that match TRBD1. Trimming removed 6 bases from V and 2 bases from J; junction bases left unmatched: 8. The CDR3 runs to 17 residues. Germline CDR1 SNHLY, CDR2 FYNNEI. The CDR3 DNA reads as TGTGCCAGCAGGGGGGACAGGGGGTCTGTTACTAATGAAAAACTGTTTTTT. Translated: CASRGDRGSVTNEKLFF.

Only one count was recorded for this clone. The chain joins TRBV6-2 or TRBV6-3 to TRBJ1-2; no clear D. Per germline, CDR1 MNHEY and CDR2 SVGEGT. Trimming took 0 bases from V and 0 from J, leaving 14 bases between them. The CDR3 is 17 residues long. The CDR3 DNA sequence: TGTGCCAGCAGTTACTCGGGCCAGGCTAGCCCTAACTATGGCTACACCTTC. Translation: CASSYSGQASPNYGYTF.

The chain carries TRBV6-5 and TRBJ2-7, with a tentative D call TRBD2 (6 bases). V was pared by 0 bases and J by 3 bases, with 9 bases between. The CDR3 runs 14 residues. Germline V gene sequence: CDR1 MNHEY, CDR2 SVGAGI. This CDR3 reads CASSYSEGYYEQYF. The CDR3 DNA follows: TGTGCCAGCAGTTACTCGGAGGGGTACTACGAGCAGTACTTC.

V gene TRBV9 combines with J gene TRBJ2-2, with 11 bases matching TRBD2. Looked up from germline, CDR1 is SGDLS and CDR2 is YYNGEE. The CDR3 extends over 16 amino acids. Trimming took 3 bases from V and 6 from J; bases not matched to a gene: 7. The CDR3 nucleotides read TGTGCCAGCAGCGATACTAGCGGGGGATTGCCCGGGGAGCTGTTTTTT. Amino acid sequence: CASSDTSGGLPGELFF.